The entry below describes one T cell receptor beta chain. At one of its ends the junction is not consistent with the germline gene, which may arise from a read error. This table comes from immunoSEQ multiplex PCR, and its TCRdb copy is limited to in-frame clones, with some not included. The sample includes under 300,000 clones, 75% to 90% of them seen just once. The data were taken from a study of blood T cell repertoires in COVID-19. The CDR3 length is 14 residues. Looked up from germline, CDR1 is SQVTM and CDR2 is ANQGSEA. The clonotype originates from a woman aged 70-85 years with acute or convalescent COVID-19. Sequenced sample: peripheral blood. The chain uses TRBV29-1 and TRBJ1-1, with TRBD1 matching 9 bases. As DNA, the CDR3 is TGCAGCGGTGAAATGGGACAGGGTGACTCTGAAGCTTTCTTT. Its translation: CSGEMGQGDSEAFF.